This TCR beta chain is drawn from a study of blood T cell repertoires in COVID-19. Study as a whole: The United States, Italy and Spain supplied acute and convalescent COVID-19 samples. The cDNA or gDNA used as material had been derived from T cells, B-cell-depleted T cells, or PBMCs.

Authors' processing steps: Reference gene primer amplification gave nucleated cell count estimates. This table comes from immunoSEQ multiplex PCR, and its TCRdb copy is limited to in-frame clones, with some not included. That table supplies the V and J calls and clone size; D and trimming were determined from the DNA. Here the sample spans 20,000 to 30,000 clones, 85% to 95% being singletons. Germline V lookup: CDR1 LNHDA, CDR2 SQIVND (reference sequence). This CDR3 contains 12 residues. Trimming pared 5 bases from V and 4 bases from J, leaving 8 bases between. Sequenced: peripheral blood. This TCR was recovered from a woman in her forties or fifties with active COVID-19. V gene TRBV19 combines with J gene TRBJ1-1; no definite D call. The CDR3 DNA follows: TGTGCCAGTAGTGCTCAACTCACTGAAGCTTTCTTT. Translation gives CASSAQLTEAFF. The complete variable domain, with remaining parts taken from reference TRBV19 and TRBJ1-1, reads DGGITQSPKYLFRKEGQNVTLSCEQNLNHDAMYWYRQDPGQGLRLIYYSQIVNDFQKGDIAEGYSVSREKKESFPLTVTSAQKNPTAFYLCASSAQLTEAFFGQGTRLTVV.